This T cell receptor beta chain is drawn from a study of technical replicates of blood from several donors (dated by TCRdb to about 2017). To prepare the library, the immunoSEQ multiplex PCR assay was applied. The immuneACCESS repertoire file appears here via TCRdb, limited to in-frame rearrangements. These files lack a portion of the clones; in checked studies, under half of the deficit traces to unresolved V genes, and the cause of the others is not known. For this sample the table gives fewer than 100,000 clones, of which nearly 98% were detected only once. The ten biggest clones cover around 0.28% of the sample. Its CDR3 holds 16 amino acids, cysteine through phenylalanine. Kept here is only the CDR3 DNA, which spans 48 bases and is read in frame from base 1. The germline V gene gives CDR1 as MGHRA and CDR2 as YSYEKL. V lost 1 base and J lost 5 bases, and the count of bases not matched to a germline gene is 3.

In the case of this clone: Its binding antigen is unknown. Per-base quality was not reported, and no clone a single base away is much larger than it.

The chain uses TRBV4-1 and TRBJ2-3; 13 junctional bases match TRBD2. The receptor's source is a human donor in good health. The sample taken for sequencing was T cells isolated from PBMCs. The base sequence is TGCGCCAGCAGCCAAGCGGGACTAGCGGGAAGAGATACGCAGTATTTT. Its translation is CASSQAGLAGRDTQYF.